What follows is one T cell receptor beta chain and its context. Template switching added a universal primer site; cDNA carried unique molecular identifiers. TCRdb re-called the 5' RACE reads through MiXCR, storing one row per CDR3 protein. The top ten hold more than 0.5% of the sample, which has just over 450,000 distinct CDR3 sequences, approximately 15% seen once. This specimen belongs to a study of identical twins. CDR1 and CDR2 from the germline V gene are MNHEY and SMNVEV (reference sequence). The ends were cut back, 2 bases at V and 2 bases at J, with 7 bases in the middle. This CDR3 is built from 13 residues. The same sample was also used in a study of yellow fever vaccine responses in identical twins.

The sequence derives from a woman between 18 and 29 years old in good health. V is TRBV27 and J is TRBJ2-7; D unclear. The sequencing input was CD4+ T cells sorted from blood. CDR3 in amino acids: CASSLVPAYEQYF. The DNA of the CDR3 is TGTGCCAGCAGTTTAGTACCCGCCTACGAGCAGTACTTC.